Following are 6 T cell receptor beta chains from one sample sequenced in a study of identical twins. A single record per CDR3 protein comes from TCRdb applying MiXCR to the 5' RACE reads. The sample consists of approximately 350,000 distinct CDR3 sequences, approximately 13% of them appearing once. The same data also contributed to another study, on yellow fever vaccine responses in identical twins.

The sequencing input was CD8+ T cells sorted from blood. These receptors came from a woman between 18 and 29 years old in good health.

This rearrangement joins TRBV5-1 to TRBJ2-5, with TRBD2 identical over 9 bases. Per the germline V gene, CDR1 is SGHRS and CDR2 is YFSETQ. The CDR3 sequence is 15 residues long. The trim removed 7 bases at V and 6 bases at J, leaving 13 bases unmatched. CDR3 sequence (DNA): TGCGCCAGCGCCCCAAGCGGGGGGCCTGAGAAGACCCAGTACTTC. This codes for CASAPSGGPEKTQYF.

The genes are TRBV10-2 and TRBJ2-5; D unresolved. V was clipped by 0 bases and J by 3 bases, with 14 bases between them. The CDR3 runs 16 residues. CDR1 and CDR2 from the germline V gene are WSHSY and SAAADI. The CDR3 loop is CASSESGYKSKETQYF. The CDR3 bases are TGCGCCAGCAGTGAGTCGGGATACAAGTCTAAAGAGACCCAGTACTTC.

The rearrangement links TRBV6-1 to TRBJ1-2, with 7 bases matching TRBD1. Germline V lookup: CDR1 MNHNS, CDR2 SASEGT. The CDR3 is 15 amino acids. Unmatched junction bases numbered 9, after V lost 5 bases and J lost 3 bases. CDR3 residues: CASSTQGGIDYGYTF. CDR3 bases: TGTGCCAGCAGTACCCAGGGGGGAATCGACTATGGCTACACCTTC.

This clonotype was recorded at least ten times. The gene calls are TRBV10-1 and TRBJ2-3; D is undetermined. The V gene lost 10 bases and the J gene lost 6 bases, with 5 bases spanning the gap. This CDR3 has 9 residues. Germline V gene data show CDR1 as WNHNN and CDR2 as SYGVQD (reference sequence). The CDR3 sequence: CAKEDTQYF. The DNA for the CDR3 is TGCGCCAAGGAGGATACGCAGTATTTT.

This clonotype has ten or more counts. The gene calls are TRBV5-1 and TRBJ2-7; 7 nucleotides align to TRBD2. CDR3 length equals 16 residues. After removal of 4 bases from V and 2 bases from J, the junction contained 12 bases not matched to a gene. Germline-derived CDR1 and CDR2 are SGHRS and YFSETQ. This CDR3 reads CASSTSGGVDPYEQYF. The CDR3 DNA sequence: TGCGCCAGCAGCACCTCGGGGGGAGTGGATCCCTACGAGCAGTACTTC.

This clonotype was observed a few times. The CDR3 nucleotides are TGTGCCAGCAGTTGGGAGGGGACTGAAGCTTTCTTT. It is translated as CASSWEGTEAFF. The rearrangement joins TRBV12-3 or TRBV12-4 to TRBJ1-1; tentative D call: TRBD1 (5 bases). The V end was cut by 4 bases, the J end by 5 bases, with 8 bases between. CDR3 size: 12 residues.